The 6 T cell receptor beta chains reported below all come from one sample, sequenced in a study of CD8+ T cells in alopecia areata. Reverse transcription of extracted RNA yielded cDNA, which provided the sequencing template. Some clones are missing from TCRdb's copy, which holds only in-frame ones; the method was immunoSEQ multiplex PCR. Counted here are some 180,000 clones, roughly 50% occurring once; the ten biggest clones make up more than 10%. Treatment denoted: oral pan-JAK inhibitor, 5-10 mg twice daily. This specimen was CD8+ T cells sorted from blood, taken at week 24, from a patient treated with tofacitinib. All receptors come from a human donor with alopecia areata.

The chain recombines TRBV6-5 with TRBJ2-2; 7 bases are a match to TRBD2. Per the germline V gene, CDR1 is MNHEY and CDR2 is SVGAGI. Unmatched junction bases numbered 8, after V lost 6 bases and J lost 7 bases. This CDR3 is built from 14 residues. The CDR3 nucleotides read TGTGCCAGCAGCGAGACTAGCCTGGGCGGGGAGCTGTTTTTT. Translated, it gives CASSETSLGGELFF.

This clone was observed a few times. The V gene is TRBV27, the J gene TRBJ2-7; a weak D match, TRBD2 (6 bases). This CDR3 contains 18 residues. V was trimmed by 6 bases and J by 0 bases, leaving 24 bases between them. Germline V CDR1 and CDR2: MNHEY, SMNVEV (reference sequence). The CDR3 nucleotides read TGTGCCAGCAGCCAAGTTTACTTGCCGCAGGGAGGCTCCTACGAGCAGTACTTC. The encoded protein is CASSQVYLPQGGSYEQYF.

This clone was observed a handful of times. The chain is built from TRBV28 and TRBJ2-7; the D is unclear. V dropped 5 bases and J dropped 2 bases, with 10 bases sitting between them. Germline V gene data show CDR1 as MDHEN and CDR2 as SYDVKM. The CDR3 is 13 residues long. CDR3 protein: CASSPLTPYEQYF. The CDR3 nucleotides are TGTGCCAGCAGTCCTCTGACCCCCTACGAGCAGTACTTC.

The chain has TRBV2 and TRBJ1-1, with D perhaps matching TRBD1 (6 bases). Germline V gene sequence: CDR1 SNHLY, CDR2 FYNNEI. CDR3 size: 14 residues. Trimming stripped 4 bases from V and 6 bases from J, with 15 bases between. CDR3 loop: CASSGLEGEPEAFF. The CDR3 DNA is TGTGCCAGCAGTGGCCTTGAGGGGGAACCTGAAGCTTTCTTT.

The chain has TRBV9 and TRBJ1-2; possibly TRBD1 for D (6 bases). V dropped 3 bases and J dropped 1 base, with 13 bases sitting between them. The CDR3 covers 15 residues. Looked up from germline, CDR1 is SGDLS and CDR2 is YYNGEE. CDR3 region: CASSGPGTSNYGYTF. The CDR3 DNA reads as TGTGCCAGCAGCGGTCCCGGGACAAGTAACTATGGCTACACCTTC.

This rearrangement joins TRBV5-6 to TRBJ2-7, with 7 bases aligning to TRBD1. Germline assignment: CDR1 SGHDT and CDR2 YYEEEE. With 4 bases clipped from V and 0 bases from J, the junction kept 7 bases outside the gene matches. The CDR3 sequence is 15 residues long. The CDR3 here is CASSTSGQLSYEQYF. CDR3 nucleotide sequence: TGTGCCAGCAGCACTTCGGGACAGCTCTCCTACGAGCAGTACTTC.